This is a list of T cell receptor beta chains from one sample in a study of blood T cells in healthy people across ages. TCRdb used MiXCR to reprocess the 5' RACE reads, holding one entry per CDR3 protein. The sample lists fewer than 1.5 million distinct CDR3 sequences, 35% to 45% seen once, with around 8% in the top ten. The specimen sequenced was blood. The receptors here all came from a woman under 30 in good health. Both conserved end residues are part of each CDR3. Fields, in order: D gene, J gene, clone size, CDR3 length, V gene, CDR3 protein, CDR3 DNA. D genes are given only for firm matches. A row's size may be missing; if present it is once, few, many or a size class.

D gene: -
J gene: TRBJ1-2
clone size: few
CDR3 length: 12
V gene: TRBV29-1
CDR3 protein: CSGYKTNYGYTF
CDR3 DNA: TGCAGCGGGTACAAAACTAACTATGGCTACACCTTC

D gene: -
J gene: TRBJ1-6
clone size: few
CDR3 length: 12
V gene: TRBV6-5
CDR3 protein: CASSYLGRDLHF
CDR3 DNA: TGTGCCAGCAGTTACTTGGGCAGGGACCTCCACTTT

D gene: TRBD2
J gene: TRBJ2-1
clone size: -
CDR3 length: 15
V gene: TRBV7-9
CDR3 protein: CASSSGTSGGDEQFF
CDR3 DNA: TGTGCCAGCAGCTCCGGGACTAGCGGAGGGGATGAGCAGTTCTTC

D gene: -
J gene: TRBJ2-3
clone size: -
CDR3 length: 15
V gene: TRBV2
CDR3 protein: CASSAVGTYTDTQYF
CDR3 DNA: TGTGCCAGCAGTGCAGTGGGGACTTACACAGATACGCAGTATTTT

D gene: -
J gene: TRBJ2-3
clone size: -
CDR3 length: 15
V gene: TRBV20-1
CDR3 protein: CSAADGQPSTDTQYF
CDR3 DNA: TGCAGTGCAGCCGACGGACAGCCCAGCACAGATACGCAGTATTTT

D gene: -
J gene: TRBJ2-1
clone size: few
CDR3 length: 11
V gene: TRBV28
CDR3 protein: CASPQGNEQFF
CDR3 DNA: TGTGCCAGCCCGCAGGGGAATGAGCAGTTCTTC

D gene: -
J gene: TRBJ1-2
clone size: few
CDR3 length: 12
V gene: TRBV20-1
CDR3 protein: CSASLQQRGYTF
CDR3 DNA: TGCAGTGCTAGCCTGCAACAGCGCGGCTACACCTTC

D gene: -
J gene: TRBJ1-2
clone size: -
CDR3 length: 14
V gene: TRBV29-1
CDR3 protein: CSVDGPATMDGYTF
CDR3 DNA: TGCAGCGTTGACGGACCGGCGACTATGGATGGCTACACCTTC

D gene: TRBD1
J gene: TRBJ2-4
clone size: few
CDR3 length: 16
V gene: TRBV7-8
CDR3 protein: CASSAGQGFTKNIQYF
CDR3 DNA: TGTGCCAGCAGCGCGGGACAGGGGTTTACCAAAAACATTCAGTACTTC

D gene: TRBD2
J gene: TRBJ2-1
clone size: few
CDR3 length: 13
V gene: TRBV11-2
CDR3 protein: CASRGLVGNEQFF
CDR3 DNA: TGTGCCAGCAGGGGACTAGTTGGCAATGAGCAGTTCTTC

D gene: -
J gene: TRBJ2-1
clone size: few
CDR3 length: 12
V gene: TRBV7-9
CDR3 protein: CGAGSSYNEQFF
CDR3 DNA: TGTGGGGCGGGAAGCTCCTACAATGAGCAGTTCTTC

D gene: -
J gene: TRBJ1-3
clone size: -
CDR3 length: 16
V gene: TRBV6-2/TRBV6-3
CDR3 protein: CASSYSGRHSGNTIYF
CDR3 DNA: TGTGCCAGCAGCTATTCTGGACGACACTCTGGAAACACCATATATTTT

D gene: -
J gene: TRBJ2-1
clone size: -
CDR3 length: 16
V gene: TRBV7-2
CDR3 protein: CASSRPPTGVYNEQFF
CDR3 DNA: TGTGCCAGCAGCCGCCCCCCTACGGGAGTTTACAATGAGCAGTTCTTC

D gene: -
J gene: TRBJ2-7
clone size: few
CDR3 length: 10
V gene: TRBV4-1
CDR3 protein: CASRSAEQYF
CDR3 DNA: TGCGCCAGCAGATCGGCCGAGCAGTACTTC

D gene: TRBD1
J gene: TRBJ1-6
clone size: -
CDR3 length: 15
V gene: TRBV3-1
CDR3 protein: CANSRDRERPSPLHF
CDR3 DNA: TGTGCCAACAGCCGGGACAGGGAACGTCCTTCACCCCTCCACTTT

D gene: TRBD1
J gene: TRBJ1-5
clone size: few
CDR3 length: 17
V gene: TRBV4-1
CDR3 protein: CASSFRTGEVSDQPQHF
CDR3 DNA: TGCGCCAGCAGCTTTCGGACAGGGGAAGTTTCGGATCAGCCCCAGCATTTT

D gene: -
J gene: TRBJ2-7
clone size: -
CDR3 length: 15
V gene: TRBV20-1
CDR3 protein: CSARANTGSPTKQYF
CDR3 DNA: TGCAGTGCTAGAGCGAACACAGGGAGTCCTACGAAGCAGTACTTC

D gene: -
J gene: TRBJ2-2
clone size: -
CDR3 length: 15
V gene: TRBV29-1
CDR3 protein: CSVEGSTENTGELFF
CDR3 DNA: TGCAGCGTTGAGGGGTCGACAGAAAACACCGGGGAGCTGTTTTTT

D gene: -
J gene: TRBJ1-6
clone size: -
CDR3 length: 15
V gene: TRBV27
CDR3 protein: CASSGSASYNLPLHF
CDR3 DNA: TGTGCCAGCAGTGGCTCGGCGTCTTATAATTTACCCCTCCACTTT

D gene: TRBD1
J gene: TRBJ1-2
clone size: few
CDR3 length: 11
V gene: TRBV10-2
CDR3 protein: CAAGTAVGYTF
CDR3 DNA: TGCGCAGCGGGGACAGCTGTCGGCTACACCTTC

D gene: -
J gene: TRBJ1-2
clone size: -
CDR3 length: 13
V gene: TRBV12-3/TRBV12-4
CDR3 protein: CASSYRQEGGYTF
CDR3 DNA: TGTGCCAGCAGTTACCGACAGGAGGGGGGCTACACCTTC

D gene: -
J gene: TRBJ2-5
clone size: -
CDR3 length: 15
V gene: TRBV24-1
CDR3 protein: CATSAHGGQVETQYF
CDR3 DNA: TGTGCCACCAGTGCCCACGGGGGTCAGGTGGAGACCCAGTACTTC

D gene: -
J gene: TRBJ2-5
clone size: -
CDR3 length: 16
V gene: TRBV20-1
CDR3 protein: CSARAQGLSSYNEQYF
CDR3 DNA: TGCAGTGCTAGAGCGCAAGGTCTCAGCTCCTACAATGAGCAGTACTTC

D gene: -
J gene: TRBJ1-2
clone size: -
CDR3 length: 14
V gene: TRBV7-2
CDR3 protein: CASTYYGAGRGYTF
CDR3 DNA: TGTGCCAGCACCTATTACGGGGCAGGCCGTGGCTACACCTTC

D gene: -
J gene: TRBJ2-7
clone size: -
CDR3 length: 15
V gene: TRBV4-1
CDR3 protein: CASSQVSSREYEQYF
CDR3 DNA: TGCGCCAGCAGCCAAGTGTCAAGCAGGGAATACGAGCAGTACTTC

D gene: -
J gene: TRBJ2-3
clone size: once
CDR3 length: 15
V gene: TRBV20-1
CDR3 protein: CSARVTIPSTDTQYF
CDR3 DNA: TGCAGTGCTAGAGTAACCATCCCTAGCACAGATACGCAGTATTTT

D gene: TRBD2
J gene: TRBJ2-7
clone size: few
CDR3 length: 16
V gene: TRBV6-6
CDR3 protein: CASSPPGLAASYEQYF
CDR3 DNA: TGTGCCAGCAGTCCTCCGGGACTAGCGGCCTCCTACGAGCAGTACTTC

D gene: -
J gene: TRBJ2-7
clone size: -
CDR3 length: 16
V gene: TRBV10-2
CDR3 protein: CASSDPRRATSYEQYF
CDR3 DNA: TGCGCCAGCAGTGATCCTCGACGCGCCACCTCCTACGAGCAGTACTTC

D gene: -
J gene: TRBJ2-5
clone size: -
CDR3 length: 15
V gene: TRBV5-1
CDR3 protein: CASSALTEYQETQYF
CDR3 DNA: TGCGCCAGCAGCGCGTTGACAGAGTACCAAGAGACCCAGTACTTC

D gene: -
J gene: TRBJ1-2
clone size: -
CDR3 length: 15
V gene: TRBV19
CDR3 protein: CASTTTRGIGNGYTF
CDR3 DNA: TGTGCCAGTACCACCACCCGCGGGATAGGGAATGGCTACACCTTC

D gene: -
J gene: TRBJ2-3
clone size: -
CDR3 length: 13
V gene: TRBV20-1
CDR3 protein: CSAQLLDSDTQYF
CDR3 DNA: TGCAGTGCTCAGTTACTAGACTCAGATACGCAGTATTTT

D gene: -
J gene: TRBJ2-3
clone size: -
CDR3 length: 12
V gene: TRBV27
CDR3 protein: CASSRDPDTQYF
CDR3 DNA: TGTGCCAGCAGCCGCGACCCAGATACGCAGTATTTT

D gene: -
J gene: TRBJ1-6
clone size: few
CDR3 length: 15
V gene: TRBV5-1
CDR3 protein: CASSPSAGLKSPLHF
CDR3 DNA: TGCGCCAGCAGCCCTTCGGCAGGGCTGAAGTCACCCCTCCACTTT

D gene: -
J gene: TRBJ2-5
clone size: few
CDR3 length: 16
V gene: TRBV7-2
CDR3 protein: CASSTLGHVAGETQYF
CDR3 DNA: TGTGCCAGCAGCACCCTCGGACATGTAGCTGGGGAGACCCAGTACTTC

D gene: TRBD1
J gene: TRBJ1-1
clone size: -
CDR3 length: 15
V gene: TRBV6-6
CDR3 protein: CASTIGQGQNTEAFF
CDR3 DNA: TGTGCCAGCACCATAGGACAGGGTCAGAACACTGAAGCTTTCTTT

D gene: -
J gene: TRBJ2-7
clone size: -
CDR3 length: 13
V gene: TRBV4-1
CDR3 protein: CASSRAGEYEQYF
CDR3 DNA: TGCGCCAGTAGCCGGGCAGGGGAATACGAGCAGTACTTC

D gene: TRBD2
J gene: TRBJ2-1
clone size: -
CDR3 length: 15
V gene: TRBV20-1
CDR3 protein: CSASASGSTWDEQFF
CDR3 DNA: TGCAGTGCTAGTGCTAGCGGGTCCACTTGGGATGAGCAGTTCTTC

D gene: -
J gene: TRBJ1-3
clone size: -
CDR3 length: 16
V gene: TRBV7-2
CDR3 protein: CASSLGGGTSGNTIYF
CDR3 DNA: TGTGCCAGCAGCTTAGGGGGTGGGACCTCTGGAAACACCATATATTTT

D gene: TRBD1
J gene: TRBJ2-7
clone size: -
CDR3 length: 13
V gene: TRBV18
CDR3 protein: CASSLQGVEEQYF
CDR3 DNA: TGTGCCAGCTCATTACAGGGGGTTGAGGAGCAGTACTTC

D gene: -
J gene: TRBJ2-1
clone size: few
CDR3 length: 12
V gene: TRBV2
CDR3 protein: CASSGGNNEQFF
CDR3 DNA: TGTGCCAGCAGTGGGGGAAACAATGAGCAGTTCTTC

D gene: TRBD2
J gene: TRBJ2-1
clone size: -
CDR3 length: 14
V gene: TRBV20-1
CDR3 protein: CSARGTGGRNEQFF
CDR3 DNA: TGCAGTGCTAGAGGTACGGGAGGCCGGAATGAGCAGTTCTTC

D gene: TRBD2
J gene: TRBJ2-2
clone size: few
CDR3 length: 14
V gene: TRBV29-1
CDR3 protein: CSHTSAGQTGELFF
CDR3 DNA: TGCAGCCATACTAGCGCAGGGCAGACCGGGGAGCTGTTTTTT

D gene: TRBD1
J gene: TRBJ1-5
clone size: -
CDR3 length: 13
V gene: TRBV10-3
CDR3 protein: CAIGQGTNQPQHF
CDR3 DNA: TGTGCCATCGGACAGGGCACCAATCAGCCCCAGCATTTT

D gene: -
J gene: TRBJ1-5
clone size: -
CDR3 length: 14
V gene: TRBV6-5
CDR3 protein: CASSRRGGNQPQHF
CDR3 DNA: TGTGCCAGCAGCCGAAGGGGTGGCAATCAGCCCCAGCATTTT

D gene: -
J gene: TRBJ2-5
clone size: -
CDR3 length: 17
V gene: TRBV11-2
CDR3 protein: CAGSLGQGLNLEEIQYF
CDR3 DNA: TGTGCCGGCAGCTTGGGGCAGGGTTTGAATCTAGAAGAGATCCAGTACTTC

D gene: -
J gene: TRBJ2-7
clone size: few
CDR3 length: 14
V gene: TRBV18
CDR3 protein: CASSPQGGDYEQYF
CDR3 DNA: TGTGCCAGCTCACCTCAGGGAGGTGACTACGAGCAGTACTTC

D gene: -
J gene: TRBJ2-5
clone size: -
CDR3 length: 16
V gene: TRBV10-3
CDR3 protein: CAISGTVGGLGETQYF
CDR3 DNA: TGTGCCATCAGTGGGACCGTAGGGGGGCTCGGGGAGACCCAGTACTTC

D gene: TRBD1
J gene: TRBJ1-2
clone size: -
CDR3 length: 15
V gene: TRBV7-9
CDR3 protein: CASSGRDRENYGYTF
CDR3 DNA: TGTGCCAGCAGCGGACGGGACAGGGAAAACTATGGCTACACCTTC

D gene: TRBD2
J gene: TRBJ2-7
clone size: -
CDR3 length: 15
V gene: TRBV27
CDR3 protein: CASSFAGGAYNEQYF
CDR3 DNA: TGTGCCAGCAGTTTTGCCGGGGGGGCCTACAATGAGCAGTACTTC

D gene: -
J gene: TRBJ2-4
clone size: -
CDR3 length: 12
V gene: TRBV20-1
CDR3 protein: CSAPGRGGIQYF
CDR3 DNA: TGCAGTGCTCCAGGGCGAGGTGGCATTCAGTACTTC

D gene: -
J gene: TRBJ2-4
clone size: -
CDR3 length: 15
V gene: TRBV20-1
CDR3 protein: CSARGVELAKNIQYF
CDR3 DNA: TGCAGTGCTAGGGGGGTGGAATTAGCCAAAAACATTCAGTACTTC

D gene: -
J gene: TRBJ2-1
clone size: -
CDR3 length: 15
V gene: TRBV12-3/TRBV12-4
CDR3 protein: CASSLILGLYNEQFF
CDR3 DNA: TGTGCCAGCAGTTTAATCCTTGGACTGTACAATGAGCAGTTCTTC

D gene: -
J gene: TRBJ2-1
clone size: -
CDR3 length: 15
V gene: TRBV11-3
CDR3 protein: CASSSPGTEKSEQFF
CDR3 DNA: TGTGCCAGCAGCTCCCCCGGGACGGAGAAGAGTGAGCAGTTCTTC

D gene: TRBD1
J gene: TRBJ1-2
clone size: -
CDR3 length: 12
V gene: TRBV12-3/TRBV12-4
CDR3 protein: CASSLTGSGYAF
CDR3 DNA: TGTGCCAGCAGTTTGACAGGGAGTGGCTACGCCTTC

D gene: -
J gene: TRBJ2-1
clone size: few
CDR3 length: 13
V gene: TRBV20-1
CDR3 protein: CSARDSIVDEQFF
CDR3 DNA: TGCAGTGCTAGAGATTCGATAGTCGATGAGCAGTTCTTC

D gene: TRBD2
J gene: TRBJ2-5
clone size: -
CDR3 length: 12
V gene: TRBV20-1
CDR3 protein: CSAQGGGWTQYF
CDR3 DNA: TGCAGTGCGCAGGGCGGGGGGTGGACCCAGTACTTC

D gene: -
J gene: TRBJ2-3
clone size: -
CDR3 length: 13
V gene: TRBV7-9
CDR3 protein: CAVRRGNEDTQYF
CDR3 DNA: TGTGCCGTCCGGAGGGGAAATGAGGATACGCAGTATTTT

D gene: -
J gene: TRBJ2-1
clone size: -
CDR3 length: 14
V gene: TRBV3-1
CDR3 protein: CASSSLPSGRVGFF
CDR3 DNA: TGTGCCAGCAGCTCTCTCCCCAGCGGCCGGGTTGGGTTCTTC

D gene: -
J gene: TRBJ1-5
clone size: few
CDR3 length: 15
V gene: TRBV5-1
CDR3 protein: CASSLGGAPNQPQHF
CDR3 DNA: TGCGCCAGCAGCTTGGGTGGGGCTCCCAATCAGCCCCAGCATTTT